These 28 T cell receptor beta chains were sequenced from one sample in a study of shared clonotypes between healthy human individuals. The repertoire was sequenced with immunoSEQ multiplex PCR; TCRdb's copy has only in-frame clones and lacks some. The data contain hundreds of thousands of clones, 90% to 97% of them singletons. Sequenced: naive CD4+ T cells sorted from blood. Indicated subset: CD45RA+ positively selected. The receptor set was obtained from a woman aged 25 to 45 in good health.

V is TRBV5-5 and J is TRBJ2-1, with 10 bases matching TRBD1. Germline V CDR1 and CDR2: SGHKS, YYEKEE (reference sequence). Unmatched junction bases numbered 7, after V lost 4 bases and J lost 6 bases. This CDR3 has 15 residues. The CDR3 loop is CASSPGTGAFNEQFF. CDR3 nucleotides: TGTGCCAGCAGCCCTGGGACAGGGGCTTTCAATGAGCAGTTCTTC.

In DNA, the CDR3 is TGTGCCAGCAGCCTGGGACAATCTGGGGCCAACGTCCTGACTTTC. This translates into CASSLGQSGANVLTF. The chain recombines TRBV7-3 with TRBJ2-6; D may be TRBD1 (6 bases). The CDR3 is 15 residues long. The ends were cut back, 5 bases at V and 1 base at J, with 9 bases in the middle. Germline CDR1 and CDR2: SGHTA and FQGTGA.

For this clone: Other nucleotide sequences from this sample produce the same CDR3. DNA for the CDR3: TGTGCCAGCTCACCAGGGGTGAGCTCCTACGAGCAGTACTTC. This encodes CASSPGVSSYEQYF. The chain recombines TRBV18 with TRBJ2-5; D is unresolved. The J call is uncertain, as TRBJ2-7 better fits the DNA end. CDR3 length: 14 residues. Germline V lookup: CDR1 KGHSH, CDR2 LQKENI.

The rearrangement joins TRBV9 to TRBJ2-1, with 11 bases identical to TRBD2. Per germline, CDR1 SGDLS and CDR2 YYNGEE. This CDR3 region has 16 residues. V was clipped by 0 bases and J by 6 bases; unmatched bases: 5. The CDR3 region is CASSVVAGGPGNEQFF. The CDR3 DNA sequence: TGTGCCAGCAGCGTAGTAGCGGGAGGGCCTGGCAATGAGCAGTTCTTC.

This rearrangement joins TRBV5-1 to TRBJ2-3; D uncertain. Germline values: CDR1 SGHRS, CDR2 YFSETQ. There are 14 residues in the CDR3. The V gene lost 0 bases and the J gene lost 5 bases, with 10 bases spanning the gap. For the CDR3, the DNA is TGCGCCAGCAGCTTGGGTCCGAGAAAAGATACGCAGTATTTT. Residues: CASSLGPRKDTQYF.

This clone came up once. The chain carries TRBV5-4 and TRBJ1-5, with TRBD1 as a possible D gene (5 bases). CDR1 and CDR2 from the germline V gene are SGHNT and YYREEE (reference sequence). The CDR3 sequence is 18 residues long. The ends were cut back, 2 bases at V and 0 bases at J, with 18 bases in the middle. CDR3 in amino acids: CASSLTGSPGPSNQPQHF. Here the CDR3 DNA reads TGTGCCAGCAGCTTAACGGGAAGCCCAGGGCCTAGCAATCAGCCCCAGCATTTT. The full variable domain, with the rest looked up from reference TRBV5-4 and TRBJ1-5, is ETGVTQSPTHLIKTRGQQVTLRCSSQSGHNTVSWYQQALGQGPQFIFQYYREEENGRGNFPPRFSGLQFPNYSSELNVNALELDDSALYLCASSLTGSPGPSNQPQHFGDGTRLSIL.

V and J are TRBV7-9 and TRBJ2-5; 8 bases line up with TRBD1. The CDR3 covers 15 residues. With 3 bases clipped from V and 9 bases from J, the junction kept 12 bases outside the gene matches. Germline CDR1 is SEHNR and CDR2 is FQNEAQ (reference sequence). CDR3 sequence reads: CASSFTGTGVGAQYF. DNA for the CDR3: TGTGCCAGCAGCTTCACCGGGACAGGTGTTGGGGCCCAGTACTTC.

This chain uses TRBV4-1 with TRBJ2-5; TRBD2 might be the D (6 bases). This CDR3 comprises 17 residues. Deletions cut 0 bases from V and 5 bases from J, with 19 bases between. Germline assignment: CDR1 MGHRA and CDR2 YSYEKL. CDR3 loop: CASSQDRLGRYSETQYF. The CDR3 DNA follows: TGCGCCAGCAGCCAAGATCGGTTAGGGAGGTATAGTGAGACCCAGTACTTC.

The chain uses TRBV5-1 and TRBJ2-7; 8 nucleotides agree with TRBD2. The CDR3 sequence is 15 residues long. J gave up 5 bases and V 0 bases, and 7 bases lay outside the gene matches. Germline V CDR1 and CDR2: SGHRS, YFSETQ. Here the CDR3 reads CASSLVRAGVDEQYF. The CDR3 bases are TGCGCCAGCAGCTTGGTTCGAGCGGGAGTGGACGAGCAGTACTTC.

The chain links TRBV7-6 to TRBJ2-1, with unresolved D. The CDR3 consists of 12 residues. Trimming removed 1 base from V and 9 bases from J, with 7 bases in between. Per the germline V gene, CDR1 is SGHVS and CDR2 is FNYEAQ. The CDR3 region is CASSLDGGEQFF. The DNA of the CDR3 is TGTGCCAGCAGCTTAGATGGCGGTGAGCAGTTCTTC.

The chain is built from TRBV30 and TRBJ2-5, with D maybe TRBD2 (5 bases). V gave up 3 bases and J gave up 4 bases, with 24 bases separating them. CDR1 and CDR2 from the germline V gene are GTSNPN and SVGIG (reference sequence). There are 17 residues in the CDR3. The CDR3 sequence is CAWRAARETGKGETQYF. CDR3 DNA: TGTGCCTGGAGAGCCGCTAGGGAGACGGGCAAGGGAGAGACCCAGTACTTC.

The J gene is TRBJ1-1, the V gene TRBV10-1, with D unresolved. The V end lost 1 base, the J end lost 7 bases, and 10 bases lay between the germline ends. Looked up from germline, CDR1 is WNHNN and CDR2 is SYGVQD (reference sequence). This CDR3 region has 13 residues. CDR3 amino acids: CASSEYQTGEAFF. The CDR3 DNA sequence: TGCGCCAGCAGTGAGTATCAGACGGGTGAAGCTTTCTTT.

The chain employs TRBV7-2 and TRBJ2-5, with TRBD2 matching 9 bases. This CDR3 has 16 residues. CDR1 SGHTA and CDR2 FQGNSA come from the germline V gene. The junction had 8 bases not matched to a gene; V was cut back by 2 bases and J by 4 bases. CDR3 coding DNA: TGTGCCAGCAGCTTATCGGCGGGAGGGCTCGGAGAGACCCAGTACTTC. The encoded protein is CASSLSAGGLGETQYF.

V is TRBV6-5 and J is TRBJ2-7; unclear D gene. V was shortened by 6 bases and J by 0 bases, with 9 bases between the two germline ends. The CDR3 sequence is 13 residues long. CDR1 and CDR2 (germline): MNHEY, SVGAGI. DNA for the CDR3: TGTGCCAGCAGCCCGCTCCTCTCCTACGAGCAGTACTTC. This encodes CASSPLLSYEQYF.

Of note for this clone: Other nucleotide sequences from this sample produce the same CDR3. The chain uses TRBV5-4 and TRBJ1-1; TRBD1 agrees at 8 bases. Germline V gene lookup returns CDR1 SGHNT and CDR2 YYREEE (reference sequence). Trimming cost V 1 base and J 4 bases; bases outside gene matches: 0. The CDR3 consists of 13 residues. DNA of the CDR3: TGTGCCAGCAGCTTGACAGGGGGCACTGAAGCTTTCTTT. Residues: CASSLTGGTEAFF.

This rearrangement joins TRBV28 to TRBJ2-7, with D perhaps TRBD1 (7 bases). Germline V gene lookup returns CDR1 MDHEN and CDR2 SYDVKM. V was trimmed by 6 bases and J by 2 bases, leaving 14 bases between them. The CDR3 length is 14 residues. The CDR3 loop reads CASSQGGLPYEQYF. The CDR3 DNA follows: TGTGCCAGCAGCCAGGGGGGATTGCCCTACGAGCAGTACTTC.

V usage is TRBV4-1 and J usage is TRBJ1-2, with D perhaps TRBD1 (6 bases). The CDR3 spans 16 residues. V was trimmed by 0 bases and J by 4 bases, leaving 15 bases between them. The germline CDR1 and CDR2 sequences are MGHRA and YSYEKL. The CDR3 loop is CASSQEGAQGGYGYTF. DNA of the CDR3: TGCGCCAGCAGCCAAGAGGGGGCCCAGGGTGGCTATGGCTACACCTTC.

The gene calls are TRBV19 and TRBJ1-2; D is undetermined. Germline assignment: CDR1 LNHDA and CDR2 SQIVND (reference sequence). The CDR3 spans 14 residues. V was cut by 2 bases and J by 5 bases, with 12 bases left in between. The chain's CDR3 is CASSIMRAGYGYTF. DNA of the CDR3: TGTGCCAGTAGTATAATGAGAGCGGGATATGGCTACACCTTC. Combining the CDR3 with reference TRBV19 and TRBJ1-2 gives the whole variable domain DGGITQSPKYLFRKEGQNVTLSCEQNLNHDAMYWYRQDPGQGLRLIYYSQIVNDFQKGDIAEGYSVSREKKESFPLTVTSAQKNPTAFYLCASSIMRAGYGYTFGSGTRLTVV.

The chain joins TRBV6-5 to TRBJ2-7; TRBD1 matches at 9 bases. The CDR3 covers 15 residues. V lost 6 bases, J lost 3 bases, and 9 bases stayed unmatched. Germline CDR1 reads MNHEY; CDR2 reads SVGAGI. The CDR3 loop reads CASRHPGTGFYEQYF. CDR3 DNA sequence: TGTGCCAGCAGGCACCCCGGGACAGGGTTCTACGAGCAGTACTTC.

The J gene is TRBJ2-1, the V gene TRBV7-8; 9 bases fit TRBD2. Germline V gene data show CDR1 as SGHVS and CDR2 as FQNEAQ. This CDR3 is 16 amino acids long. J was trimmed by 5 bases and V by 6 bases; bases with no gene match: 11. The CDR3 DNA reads TGTGCCAGCAGTCAAGGGGTTCTAGCGGGGAACAATGAGCAGTTCTTC. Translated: CASSQGVLAGNNEQFF.

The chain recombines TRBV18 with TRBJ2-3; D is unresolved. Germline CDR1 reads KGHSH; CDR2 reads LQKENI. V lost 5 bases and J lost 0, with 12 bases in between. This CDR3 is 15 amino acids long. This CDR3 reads CASSTTPMSTDTQYF. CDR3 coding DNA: TGTGCCAGCTCAACAACCCCGATGAGCACAGATACGCAGTATTTT.

The CDR3 is CAGGQGLYQPQHF. In DNA, the CDR3 is TGTGCCGGGGGACAGGGACTTTATCAGCCCCAGCATTTT. V gene TRBV19 combines with J gene TRBJ1-5, with TRBD1 matching over 9 bases. The V segment lost 11 bases and the J segment 5 bases; nucleotides outside the gene matches: 7. Per germline, CDR1 LNHDA and CDR2 SQIVND (reference sequence). The CDR3 runs to 13 residues.

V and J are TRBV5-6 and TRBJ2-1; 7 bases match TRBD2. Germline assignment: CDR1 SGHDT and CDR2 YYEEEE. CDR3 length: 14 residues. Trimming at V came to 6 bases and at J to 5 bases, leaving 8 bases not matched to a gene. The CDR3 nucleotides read TGTGCCAGCACCGGGGGGTTGTTTCACAATGAGCAGTTCTTC. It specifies CASTGGLFHNEQFF.

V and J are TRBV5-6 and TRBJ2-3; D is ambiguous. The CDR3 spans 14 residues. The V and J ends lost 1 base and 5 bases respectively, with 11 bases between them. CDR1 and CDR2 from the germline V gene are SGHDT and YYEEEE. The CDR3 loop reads CASSLCSVGDTQYF. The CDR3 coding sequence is TGTGCCAGCAGCTTGTGCTCAGTGGGAGATACGCAGTATTTT.

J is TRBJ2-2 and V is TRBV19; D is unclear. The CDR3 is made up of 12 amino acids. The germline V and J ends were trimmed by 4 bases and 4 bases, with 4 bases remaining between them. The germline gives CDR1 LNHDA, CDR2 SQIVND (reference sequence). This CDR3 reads CASSTPTGELFF. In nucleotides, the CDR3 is TGTGCCAGTAGTACCCCCACCGGGGAGCTGTTTTTT.

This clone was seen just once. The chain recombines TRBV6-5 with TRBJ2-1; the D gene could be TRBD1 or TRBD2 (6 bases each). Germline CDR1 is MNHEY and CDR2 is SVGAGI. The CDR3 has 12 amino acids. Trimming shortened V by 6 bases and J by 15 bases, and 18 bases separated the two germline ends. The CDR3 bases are TGTGCCAGCAGGGGGGGCGGACCCTATCTGTTCTTC. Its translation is CASRGGGPYLFF.

The CDR3 is CATSTTEGGLGEKLFF. Written as DNA, the CDR3 is TGTGCCACCAGCACCACCGAGGGGGGATTAGGGGAAAAACTGTTTTTT. The chain is built from TRBV15 and TRBJ1-4; weak D call: TRBD1 (6 bases). V gave up 4 bases and J gave up 8 bases, with 20 bases separating them. The germline CDR1 and CDR2 sequences are LNHNV and YYDKDF (reference sequence). The CDR3 spans 16 residues.

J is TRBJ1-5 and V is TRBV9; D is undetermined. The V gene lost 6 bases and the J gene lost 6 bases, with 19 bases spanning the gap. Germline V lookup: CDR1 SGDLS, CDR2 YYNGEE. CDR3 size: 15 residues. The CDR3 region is CASILPLDRGQPQHF. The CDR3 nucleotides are TGTGCCAGCATCCTGCCTTTGGACCGAGGTCAGCCCCAGCATTTT.